Listed below are T cell receptor beta chains from one sample, sequenced in a study of OX40 agonist ivuxolimab in advanced cancers. TCRdb's table, derived via immunoSEQ multiplex PCR, lists solely in-frame clones and lacks some. The sample shows tens of thousands of clones, 86% of them seen only once. This sample comprised CD4+ or CD8+ T cells sorted from blood, obtained in a trial of the OX40 agonist ivuxolimab. These receptors came from an adult with an advanced solid tumor such as melanoma, head and neck, liver or kidney cancer. Both conserved end residues are part of each CDR3. The order of the fields is V gene, clone size, J gene, D gene, CDR3 DNA, CDR3 protein. D genes are given only for firm matches. The size field is filled for only some rows; it gives once, few, many or a size class.

TRBV18	NA	TRBJ1-3	TRBD1	TGTGCCAGCTCACGAGCCGGGACAGATTTGGGAAACACCATATATTTT	CASSRAGTDLGNTIYF
TRBV5-4	NA	TRBJ2-1	TRBD2	TGTGCCAGCAGCGGCACTAGCGGGAATGAGCAGTTCTTC	CASSGTSGNEQFF
TRBV2	NA	TRBJ2-3	NA	TGTGCCAGCAGTGAAAGGGCAGGGGTTGGCGCAGATACGCAGTATTTT	CASSERAGVGADTQYF
TRBV10-1	NA	TRBJ2-5	NA	TGCGCCAGCAGTGGGGGGACTGGGACTGAGACCCAGTACTTC	CASSGGTGTETQYF
TRBV4-1	NA	TRBJ1-5	NA	TGCGCCAGCAGCCAAGATGCAGGGCGGGGAAACAATCAGCCCCAGCATTTT	CASSQDAGRGNNQPQHF
TRBV18	NA	TRBJ1-1	NA	TGTGCCAGCTCACCAGACCAGGGGCGGACCACTGAAGCTTTCTTT	CASSPDQGRTTEAFF
TRBV25-1	NA	TRBJ2-5	NA	TGTGCCAGCAGTCTCCAATTAGAGACCCAGTACTTC	CASSLQLETQYF
TRBV7-2	NA	TRBJ2-1	NA	TGTGCCAGCAGCCAATCAGGCTTCTCCTACAATGAGCAGTTCTTC	CASSQSGFSYNEQFF
TRBV4-2	NA	TRBJ2-7	TRBD2	TGTGCCAGCAGCCAAGATCCGGGAGGGATCTACGAGCAGTACTTC	CASSQDPGGIYEQYF
TRBV29-1	NA	TRBJ2-1	NA	TGCAGCGTGACTCGGGGACTAACAGGGGGACTAAATGAGCAGTTCTTC	CSVTRGLTGGLNEQFF
TRBV5-1	once	TRBJ1-1	NA	TGCGCCAGCAGCATCCCGGACAGCGAAACAATGAACACTGAAGCTTTCTTT	CASSIPDSETMNTEAFF
TRBV7-7	once	TRBJ2-5	NA	TGTGCTAGCACCGATTCCCCAAGTAGGGGCCAAGAGACCCAGTACTTC	CASTDSPSRGQETQYF
TRBV2	NA	TRBJ1-3	TRBD1	TGTGCCAGCAGTGAAGCGCTGACAGGGTACGGAAACACCATATATTTT	CASSEALTGYGNTIYF
TRBV5-4	NA	TRBJ1-1	TRBD1	TGTGCCAGCAGCTTGGACAGGGGGAATACTGAAGCTTTCTTT	CASSLDRGNTEAFF
TRBV11-2	NA	TRBJ1-2	NA	TGTGCCAGCAGGATGGACAGTAACTATGGCTACACCTTC	CASRMDSNYGYTF
TRBV6-6	once	TRBJ2-1	NA	TGTGCCAGCAGTTGGGGACTTTACTCCTACAATGAGCAGTTCTTC	CASSWGLYSYNEQFF
TRBV29-1	NA	TRBJ2-1	TRBD1	TGCAGCGTGTATATGGGACAGGTTATAGATGAGCAGTTCTTC	CSVYMGQVIDEQFF
TRBV5-4	few	TRBJ1-5	TRBD1	TGTGCCAGCAGCCAGGGGACAGAGGGGCCCCAGCATTTT	CASSQGTEGPQHF
TRBV11-3	once	TRBJ1-6	NA	TGTGCCAGCAGCGGACGTAATTCACCCCTCCACTTT	CASSGRNSPLHF
TRBV5-1	NA	TRBJ2-7	NA	TGCGCCAGCAGCTTGGAAGTCACCTTAAGCGAGCAGTACTTC	CASSLEVTLSEQYF
TRBV15	NA	TRBJ2-3	TRBD1	TGTGCCACCAGCAAGGACAGGGGATGGGGAGATACGCAGTATTTT	CATSKDRGWGDTQYF
TRBV19	NA	TRBJ1-3	NA	TGTGCCAGTAGCGGGGGGCTCTCTGGAAACACCATATATTTT	CASSGGLSGNTIYF
TRBV11-2	NA	TRBJ2-7	NA	TGTGCCAGCAGCTCACAGCCAGGCAGGCACGAGCAGTACTTC	CASSSQPGRHEQYF
TRBV25-1	NA	TRBJ2-7	TRBD2	TGTGCCAGCAGTCCCCACCGCACGGGAGGGCGGGACGAGCAGTACTTC	CASSPHRTGGRDEQYF
TRBV7-3	NA	TRBJ2-3	NA	TGTGCCAGCAGCTTAACGAGTGGGGCCACAGATACGCAGTATTTT	CASSLTSGATDTQYF
TRBV28	NA	TRBJ2-7	TRBD1	TGTGCCAGCAGGCCCCCCGGGACAGGGAACTACGAGCAGTACTTC	CASRPPGTGNYEQYF
TRBV11-2	NA	TRBJ2-1	TRBD2	TGTGCCAGCAGCTTAGGACTAGCGGGAAACAATGAGCAGTTCTTC	CASSLGLAGNNEQFF
TRBV2	NA	TRBJ2-7	NA	TGTGCCAGCAGTGCCAGGTTAGGCAGCGAGCAGTACTTC	CASSARLGSEQYF
TRBV7-8	NA	TRBJ2-7	TRBD1	TGTGCCAGCAGCCTCCGGGACAGGTATGGCGAGCAGTACTTC	CASSLRDRYGEQYF
TRBV5-1	NA	TRBJ2-3	NA	TGCGCCAGCAGGCTGTCGGGGGCGGCAGATACGCAGTATTTT	CASRLSGAADTQYF
TRBV7-2	NA	TRBJ1-1	NA	TGTGCCAGCAGGGTACAGGGCACTGAAGCTTTCTTT	CASRVQGTEAFF
TRBV4-2	once	TRBJ2-5	NA	TGTGCCAGCAGCCAAGTCCAGTGGGAGACCCAGTACTTC	CASSQVQWETQYF
TRBV19	NA	TRBJ2-5	TRBD2	TGTGCCAGTAGTATACTGGGACTAGCAGGCTCTGAGACCCAGTACTTC	CASSILGLAGSETQYF
TRBV18	NA	TRBJ1-4	TRBD1	TGTGCCAGCTCACCCTCGGGACAGCCGAATGAAAAACTGTTTTTT	CASSPSGQPNEKLFF
TRBV6-5	NA	TRBJ2-1	NA	TGTGCCAGCTCAACCTCCTACAATGAGCAGTTCTTC	CASSTSYNEQFF
TRBV10-3	NA	TRBJ1-2	TRBD1	TGTGCCATCAGTGAGGGGACAGCGCTTAACTATGGCTACACCTTC	CAISEGTALNYGYTF
TRBV7-2	NA	TRBJ2-7	NA	TGTGCCAGCAGCCGGAGCGGATCGGGCTACGAGCAGTACTTC	CASSRSGSGYEQYF
TRBV11-2	NA	TRBJ2-2	NA	TGTGCCAGCAGCTTAGAAGGCCAGGGTCCCGCCGGGGAGCTGTTTTTT	CASSLEGQGPAGELFF
TRBV5-1	NA	TRBJ2-5	NA	TGCGCCAGCAGCTCCTCGGGGATGTCCCCTCCGGAGACCCAGTACTTC	CASSSSGMSPPETQYF
TRBV6-5	NA	TRBJ2-7	NA	TGTGCCAGCAGTAAATACCAGGGGGGGAACTACGAGCAGTACTTC	CASSKYQGGNYEQYF
TRBV7-9	NA	TRBJ2-7	TRBD2	TGTGCCAGCAGCTTAAAGGAGCCAGGGAGGGTCGAGCAGTACTTC	CASSLKEPGRVEQYF
TRBV2	NA	TRBJ2-7	TRBD2	TGTGCCAGCAGTGAGACTAGCTGGTACGAGCAGTACTTC	CASSETSWYEQYF
TRBV29-1	NA	TRBJ2-1	TRBD2	TGCAGCGGGGGTAGCAGCGGGGGATACAATGAGCAGTTCTTC	CSGGSSGGYNEQFF
TRBV7-2	NA	TRBJ2-1	TRBD2	TGTGCCAGCAGCCCGAGGAGCGGGAGCTCCTACAATGAGCAGTTCTTC	CASSPRSGSSYNEQFF
TRBV7-9	NA	TRBJ2-1	NA	TGTGCCAGCAGCTTAGCGGGAACACGCTACAATGAGCAGTTCTTC	CASSLAGTRYNEQFF
TRBV10-3	few	TRBJ2-1	TRBD2	TGTGCCATCAGTGACCTAACTAGCGGGAGAGCTAATGAGCAGTTCTTC	CAISDLTSGRANEQFF
TRBV27	NA	TRBJ2-1	TRBD2	TGTGCCAGCAGTTTACGCGGGAGAGGGGACAATGAGCAGTTCTTC	CASSLRGRGDNEQFF
TRBV10-3	NA	TRBJ1-1	NA	TGTGCCATCATCCCGGACGAGGGTAGCACTGAAGCTTTCTTT	CAIIPDEGSTEAFF
TRBV28	NA	TRBJ2-7	NA	TGTGCCAGCAGTTTAAGTCAGTCCAACGAGCAGTACTTC	CASSLSQSNEQYF
TRBV12-1	NA	TRBJ2-5	NA	TGTGCCAGCAGCTCAACTAGGGGGGGCCAAGAGACCCAGTACTTC	CASSSTRGGQETQYF
TRBV6-5	NA	TRBJ1-2	NA	TGTGCCAGTATGACAACTAGGGGGTACTCTGGCTACACCTTC	CASMTTRGYSGYTF
TRBV5-6	once	TRBJ2-1	TRBD2	TGTGCCAGCAGCTCAAGCGGGAGTTTCTACAATGAGCAGTTCTTC	CASSSSGSFYNEQFF